Below, 5 T cell receptor beta chains from the same sample are listed, as sequenced in a study of cytomegalovirus exposure and HLA in healthy donors. This PCR relied on a set of 60 Vbeta primers and 13 Jbeta primers. The table came from immunoSEQ multiplex PCR; TCRdb's copy has only in-frame clones and leaves some out. The data show more than 130,000 clones, around 81% seen once. The sequencing sample was made of PBMCs. The source of these receptors is a male donor in good health and CMV-seronegative.

The gene calls are TRBV7-2 and TRBJ2-3; D might be TRBD2 (6 bases). The CDR3 extends over 16 amino acids. The germline V gene has CDR1 SGHTA and CDR2 FQGNSA. Trimming took 1 base from V and 3 from J, leaving 14 bases between them. As DNA, the CDR3 is TGTGCCAGCAGCTTAGTCACCCCCGGAGGGACAGATACGCAGTATTTT. Residues: CASSLVTPGGTDTQYF.

This clone has more than one count but fewer than ten. This rearrangement joins TRBV5-3 to TRBJ2-7, with a tentative D call TRBD2 (5 bases). TRBV5-3 is assigned to the ORF class and has an uncertain function. V lost 1 base, J lost 6 bases, and 17 bases lay in between. This CDR3 has 15 amino acids. CDR3 coding DNA: TGTGCCAGAAGCTTGTATGGGGAATTGAGGGCCGAGCAGTACTTC. Residues: CARSLYGELRAEQYF.

This clone showed up just a few times. CDR3 residues: CASSPSGLKETQYF. The CDR3 DNA reads TGTGCCAGCAGCCCTAGCGGGCTTAAAGAGACCCAGTACTTC. V gene TRBV7-3 combines with J gene TRBJ2-5; 8 bases are shared with TRBD2. The CDR3 covers 14 residues. Trimming cost V 5 bases and J 3 bases; bases outside gene matches: 5. The V gene's germline CDR1 is SGHTA and CDR2 FQGTGA.

In its sample, this clone was seen once. The genes are TRBV10-3 and TRBJ1-1; D gene uncertain. The CDR3 sequence is 13 residues long. Germline CDR1 ENHRY, CDR2 SYGVKD. Trimming took 2 bases from V and 5 from J, leaving 9 bases between them. The CDR3 coding sequence is TGTGCCATCAGTGAGAGCGAGGCTACTGAAGCTTTCTTT. Encoded protein: CAISESEATEAFF.

The CDR3 bases are TGTGCCAGCAGCCCAGAGGGACAGGGGGCCGGAAAACTGTTTTTT. Its translation is CASSPEGQGAGKLFF. J is TRBJ1-4 and V is TRBV7-8; TRBD1 agrees at 12 bases. Per the germline V gene, CDR1 is SGHVS and CDR2 is FQNEAQ. The ends lost 5 bases at V and 10 bases at J; junction bases unmatched: 8. CDR3 length equals 15 residues.